This TCR beta chain was profiled in a study of metastatic and nonmetastatic thyroid tumors. Patients had received no treatment of any kind before thyroid surgery. Using MiXCR, TCRdb reanalyzed the PCR reads. The sample includes roughly 30,000 clones, more than 15% of them seen just once. The sample holds many counts of this clone. The length of the CDR3 is 15 residues. The V gene lost 1 base and the J gene lost 1 base, with 10 bases spanning the gap. Germline lookup yields CDR1 SGHVS and CDR2 FNYEAQ. Sequencing used blood. This receptor was taken from a female donor with papillary thyroid cancer or a benign thyroid nodule (not recorded which). Some clones in this sample may be carry-over from other donors' samples. The chain joins TRBV7-6 to TRBJ2-5; D is possibly TRBD1 (5 bases). The CDR3 here is CASSLGGHRQETQYF. The CDR3 nucleotides are TGTGCCAGCAGCTTAGGCGGACACCGCCAAGAGACCCAGTACTTC.